The 11 T cell receptor beta chains listed next were all sequenced from one sample in a study of blood T cell repertoires in COVID-19. Here immunoSEQ multiplex PCR was the method, and the copy in TCRdb shows in-frame clones only, minus some. The table has fewer than 300,000 clones, over 75% seen once. The sample was peripheral blood. The receptors were sampled from a woman aged 45-60 years with acute or convalescent COVID-19.

This clone was counted a few times. V gene TRBV5-8 combines with J gene TRBJ1-6; TRBD1 agrees at 8 bases. The germline V gene has CDR1 SGHTS and CDR2 YDEGEE. Germline trimming cut 4 bases from V and 6 bases from J; bases unmatched to any gene: 15. The CDR3 is 18 residues long. The chain's CDR3 is CASSPSRLGTGRNSPLHF. CDR3 bases: TGTGCCAGCAGCCCCTCCCGGCTCGGGACAGGCCGTAATTCACCCCTCCACTTT.

The chain combines TRBV3-1 (or the pseudogene TRBV3-2) with TRBJ2-3; the match to TRBD2 covers 14 bases. CDR1 and CDR2 from the germline V gene are LGHDT and YNNKEL (reference sequence). The CDR3 spans 17 residues. The junction had 8 bases not matched to a gene; V was cut back by 4 bases and J by 5 bases. CDR3 protein: CASSPNTGTSGRDTQYF. The CDR3 DNA reads as TGTGCCAGCAGCCCTAACACCGGGACTAGCGGGAGAGATACGCAGTATTTT.

The chain has TRBV19 and TRBJ2-2, with TRBD2 matching over 11 bases. V lost 3 bases and J lost 4; bases outside the gene matches: 4. Germline V gives CDR1 LNHDA, CDR2 SQIVND (reference sequence). This CDR3 is built from 16 residues. The CDR3 reads CASSMFTSGSTGELFF. The CDR3 region has the DNA TGTGCCAGTAGTATGTTTACTAGCGGGAGCACCGGGGAGCTGTTTTTT. Based on the CDR3 plus reference TRBV19 and TRBJ2-2, the full variable domain is DGGITQSPKYLFRKEGQNVTLSCEQNLNHDAMYWYRQDPGQGLRLIYYSQIVNDFQKGDIAEGYSVSREKKESFPLTVTSAQKNPTAFYLCASSMFTSGSTGELFFGEGSRLTVL.

This clone was picked up one time. The chain employs TRBV24-1 and TRBJ2-7, with 12 bases lining up with TRBD2. The CDR3 is made up of 15 amino acids. The J segment lost 4 bases and the V segment lost 4 bases, leaving 4 bases of the junction unmatched. From germline, CDR1 is KGHDR and CDR2 SFDVKD. CDR3 coding DNA: TGTGCCACCAGTGAGTTGACTAGCGGGAGATACGAGCAGTACTTC. This encodes CATSELTSGRYEQYF.

The V and J genes are TRBV27 and TRBJ2-1; TRBD2 agrees at 8 bases. CDR3 length: 16 residues. Unmatched junction bases numbered 13, after V lost 3 bases and J lost 9 bases. In germline, CDR1 is MNHEY, CDR2 SMNVEV (reference sequence). This chain's CDR3 is CASSFRDQRERGEQFF. DNA of the CDR3: TGTGCCAGCAGTTTCCGGGACCAGCGGGAGCGGGGTGAGCAGTTCTTC.

The V call is TRBV10-3, the J call TRBJ2-5, with 10 bases identical to TRBD2. This CDR3 is 15 amino acids long. The V and J ends lost 3 bases and 5 bases, in that order; junction bases with no gene match: 6. CDR1 and CDR2 (germline): ENHRY, SYGVKD. The CDR3 nucleotides are TGTGCCATCAGTGATCTAGCGGGAGCAAGGGAGACCCAGTACTTC. Its protein product is CAISDLAGARETQYF.

This rearrangement joins TRBV28 to TRBJ1-1, with 11 bases aligning to TRBD1. Germline V gene data show CDR1 as MDHEN and CDR2 as SYDVKM. This CDR3 is 19 amino acids long. Trimming cost V 3 bases and J 1 base; bases outside gene matches: 13. For the CDR3, the DNA is TGTGCCAGCAGTTTCCAATCGGACAGGGGGCCCTCTCCGAACACTGAAGCTTTCTTT. Amino acid sequence: CASSFQSDRGPSPNTEAFF. Variable domain in full (rest from reference TRBV28 and TRBJ1-1): DVKVTQSSRYLVKRTGEKVFLECVQDMDHENMFWYRQDPGLGLRLIYFSYDVKMKEKGDIPEGYSVSREKKERFSLILESASTNQTSMYLCASSFQSDRGPSPNTEAFFGQGTRLTVV.

The V gene is TRBV19, the J gene TRBJ2-1; the D gene is possibly TRBD2 (5 bases). V lost 5 bases to trimming and J lost 15 bases, with 14 bases between them. CDR3 length: 11 amino acids. Germline CDR1 LNHDA, CDR2 SQIVND (reference sequence). CDR3 residues: CASSPPSSPFF. In nucleotides, the CDR3 is TGTGCCAGTAGTCCACCTAGCAGCCCGTTCTTC.

The rearrangement uses TRBV24-1 and TRBJ1-4, with 10 bases matching TRBD1. V was clipped by 5 bases and J by 8 bases; unmatched bases: 10. From germline, CDR1 is KGHDR and CDR2 SFDVKD. This CDR3 region has 16 residues. CDR3 nucleotide sequence: TGTGCCACCAGTGGCGATACCGGGACAGGGGAAGAAAAACTGTTTTTT. It yields the protein CATSGDTGTGEEKLFF.

This clone was seen only once. This chain joins TRBV2 and TRBJ2-5; a weak D match, TRBD2 (6 bases). The CDR3 spans 14 residues. CDR1 and CDR2 (germline): SNHLY, FYNNEI. V was trimmed by 1 base and J by 6 bases, leaving 12 bases between them. Here the CDR3 DNA reads TGTGCCAGCAGTGAAGTGGGGGGAGTGCAGACCCAGTACTTC. Translated: CASSEVGGVQTQYF.

CDR3 coding DNA: TGCGCCAGCAGCCCGACAGGGGCGCGGAATTCACCCCTCCACTTT. Its protein product is CASSPTGARNSPLHF. The V and J genes are TRBV4-1 and TRBJ1-6; TRBD1 agrees at 8 bases. CDR3 size: 15 residues. In germline, CDR1 is MGHRA, CDR2 YSYEKL. Trimming at V came to 4 bases and at J to 7 bases, leaving 6 bases not matched to a gene.